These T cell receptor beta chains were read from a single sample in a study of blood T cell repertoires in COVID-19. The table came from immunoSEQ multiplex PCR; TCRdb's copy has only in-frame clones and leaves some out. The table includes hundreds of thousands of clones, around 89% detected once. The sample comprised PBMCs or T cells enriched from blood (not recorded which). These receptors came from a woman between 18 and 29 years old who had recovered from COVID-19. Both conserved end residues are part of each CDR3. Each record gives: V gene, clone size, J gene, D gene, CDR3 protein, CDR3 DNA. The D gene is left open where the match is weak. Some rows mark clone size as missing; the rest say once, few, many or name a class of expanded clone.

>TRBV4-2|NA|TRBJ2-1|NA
CASSSGDNNEQFF
TGTGCCAGCTCAAGCGGGGACAACAATGAGCAGTTCTTC
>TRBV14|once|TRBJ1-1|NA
CASSQDRFTEAFF
TGTGCCAGCAGCCAAGATCGTTTCACTGAAGCTTTCTTT
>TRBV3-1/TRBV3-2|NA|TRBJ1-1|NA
CASSQHTGLGTNTEAFF
TGTGCCAGCAGCCAACACACAGGGTTGGGGACGAACACTGAAGCTTTCTTT
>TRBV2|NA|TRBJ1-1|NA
CASDRTGFAEAFF
TGTGCCAGCGATCGAACAGGGTTCGCTGAAGCTTTCTTT
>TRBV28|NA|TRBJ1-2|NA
CASSRAGNYGYTF
TGTGCCAGCAGTAGAGCAGGGAACTATGGCTACACCTTC
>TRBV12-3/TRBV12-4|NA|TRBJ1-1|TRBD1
CASSRQGNTEAFF
TGTGCCAGCAGTCGACAGGGGAACACTGAAGCTTTCTTT
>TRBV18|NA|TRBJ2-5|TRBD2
CASSPNLAGGQETQYF
TGTGCCAGCTCACCAAATCTAGCGGGGGGGCAAGAGACCCAGTACTTC
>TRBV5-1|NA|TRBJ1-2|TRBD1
CASSLARTGVNYGYTF
TGCGCCAGCAGCTTAGCACGGACAGGGGTGAACTATGGCTACACCTTC
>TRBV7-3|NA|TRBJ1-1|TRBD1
CASSLIGQGGTEAFF
TGTGCCAGCAGCTTAATAGGACAGGGCGGTACTGAAGCTTTCTTT
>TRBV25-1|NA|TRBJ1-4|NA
CASRRGNEKLFF
TGTGCCAGCAGACGGGGTAATGAAAAACTGTTTTTT
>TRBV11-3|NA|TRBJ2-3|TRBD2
CASSLGGGGAADTQYF
TGTGCCAGCAGCTTAGGTGGCGGGGGGGCCGCAGATACGCAGTATTTT
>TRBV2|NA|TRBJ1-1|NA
CASSGTGWSTEAFF
TGTGCCAGCAGTGGTACGGGATGGAGCACTGAAGCTTTCTTT
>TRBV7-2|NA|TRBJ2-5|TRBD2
CASSLTGLEQETQYF
TGTGCCAGCAGCCTCACTGGACTAGAACAAGAGACCCAGTACTTC
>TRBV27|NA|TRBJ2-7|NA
CASSPTGFHEQYF
TGTGCCAGCAGTCCTACAGGGTTCCACGAGCAGTACTTC
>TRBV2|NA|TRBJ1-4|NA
CASSRATNEKLFF
TGTGCCAGCAGCAGGGCAACTAATGAAAAACTGTTTTTT
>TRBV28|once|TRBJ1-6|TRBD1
CASRSPGGNSPLHF
TGTGCCAGCAGATCCCCAGGGGGCAATTCACCCCTCCACTTT
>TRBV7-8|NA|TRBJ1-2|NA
CASSFTGTGGDYGYTF
TGTGCCAGCAGCTTTACCGGGACCGGGGGGGACTATGGCTACACCTTC
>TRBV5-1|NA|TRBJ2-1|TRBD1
CASSLVGQGSYNEQFF
TGCGCCAGCAGCTTGGTGGGACAGGGGTCCTACAATGAGCAGTTCTTC
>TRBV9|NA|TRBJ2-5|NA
CASGRGGASETQYF
TGTGCCAGCGGAAGGGGGGGGGCCTCTGAGACCCAGTACTTC
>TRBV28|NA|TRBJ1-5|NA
CASGPNNQPQHF
TGTGCCAGCGGGCCGAACAATCAGCCCCAGCATTTT
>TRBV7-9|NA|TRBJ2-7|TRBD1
CASSLGTGPPYEQYF
TGTGCCAGCAGCTTAGGGACAGGGCCACCCTACGAGCAGTACTTC
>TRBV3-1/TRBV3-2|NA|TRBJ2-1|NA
CASSQDTYNEQFF
TGTGCCAGCAGCCAAGATACCTACAATGAGCAGTTCTTC
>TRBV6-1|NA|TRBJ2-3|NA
CASSEGPWGGLEDTQYF
TGTGCCAGCAGTGAAGGGCCGTGGGGGGGGCTTGAAGATACGCAGTATTTT
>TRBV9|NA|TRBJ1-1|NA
CASSVEWLNTEAFF
TGTGCCAGCAGCGTAGAATGGCTGAACACTGAAGCTTTCTTT
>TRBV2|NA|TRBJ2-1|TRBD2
CASRRTMTGGENEQFF
TGTGCCAGCAGACGGACTATGACGGGGGGGGAAAATGAGCAGTTCTTC
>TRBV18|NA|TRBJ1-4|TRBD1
CASSEGARGEKLFF
TGTGCCAGCTCAGAGGGGGCGCGGGGTGAAAAACTGTTTTTT
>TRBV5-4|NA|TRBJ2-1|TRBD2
CASSPLAGGPYNEQFF
TGTGCCAGCAGCCCGTTAGCGGGGGGTCCCTACAATGAGCAGTTCTTC
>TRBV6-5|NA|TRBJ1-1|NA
CASRTTTMNTEAFF
TGTGCCAGCAGAACAACAACTATGAACACTGAAGCTTTCTTT
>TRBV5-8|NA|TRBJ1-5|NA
CASSTGQLGANQPQHF
TGTGCCAGCAGCACCGGACAGTTGGGGGCCAATCAGCCCCAGCATTTT
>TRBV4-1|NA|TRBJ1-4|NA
CASSHTEGSEKLFF
TGCGCCAGCAGCCACACAGAGGGTAGTGAAAAACTGTTTTTT
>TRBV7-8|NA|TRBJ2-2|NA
CASSLASAGELFF
TGTGCCAGCAGCTTAGCATCAGCCGGGGAGCTGTTTTTT
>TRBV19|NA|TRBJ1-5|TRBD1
CASRPGQGPFQHF
TGTGCCAGTAGGCCTGGACAGGGTCCCTTCCAGCATTTT
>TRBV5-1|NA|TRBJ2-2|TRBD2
CASSLDIPRTSGSDGELFF
TGCGCCAGCAGCCTTGACATCCCCCGGACTAGCGGGTCTGACGGGGAGCTGTTTTTT
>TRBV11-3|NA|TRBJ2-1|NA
CASSLDGTPYNEQFF
TGTGCCAGCAGCTTAGACGGGACACCCTACAATGAGCAGTTCTTC
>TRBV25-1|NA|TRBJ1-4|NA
CASSELNQGTNEKLFF
TGTGCCAGCAGTGAATTAAACCAGGGGACTAATGAAAAACTGTTTTTT